Given below is one T cell receptor (beta chain) in context. The data originate from a study of T-cell memory formation after mild COVID-19. This CDR3 has 16 amino acids. V gave up 2 bases and J gave up 6 bases; unmatched junction bases: 8. Germline CDR1 is KGHSH and CDR2 is LQKENI. From the 5' RACE reads, TCRdb called clonotypes with MiXCR, one entry per CDR3 protein. Here the sample spans about 430,000 distinct CDR3 sequences, about a sixth being singletons. The TCR sequence derives from a man in his late teens or twenties who had mild COVID-19 (a few samples of this study predate the infection). Cell type and time point are not known. V usage is TRBV18 and J usage is TRBJ2-4; 9 positions match TRBD1. The sequenced sample consisted of PBMCs or a T cell subset sorted from them (not recorded which). CDR3 region: CASSPRGQGIPNIQYF. The CDR3 region has the DNA TGTGCCAGCTCACCAAGGGGACAGGGTATTCCAAACATTCAGTACTTC.